This T cell receptor (beta chain) was obtained from a study of cytomegalovirus exposure and HLA in healthy donors. Study-level findings and limits: Upon later analysis, HLA-associated TCR beta chains proved more clonally expanded than other, equally common chains.

It was healthy bone marrow donors who served as donors. This CDR3 has 14 residues. V was pared by 5 bases and J by 5 bases, with 5 bases of the junction left unmatched. In germline, CDR1 is MRHNA, CDR2 SNTAGT. The PCR made use of 60 Vbeta and 13 Jbeta primers. The protocol was immunoSEQ multiplex PCR, while the TCRdb copy is restricted to in-frame clones and leaves out a portion. The table has some 150,000 clones, over 75% seen once. On this clone itself: Its antigen remains unidentified.

This TCR was recovered from a male donor in good health and CMV-seronegative. Sequenced sample: PBMCs. The rearrangement uses TRBV6-4 and TRBJ2-2, with 7 positions matching TRBD1. CDR3: CASSRDSATGELFF. Here the CDR3 DNA reads TGTGCCAGCAGTCGGGACAGCGCAACCGGGGAGCTGTTTTTT.